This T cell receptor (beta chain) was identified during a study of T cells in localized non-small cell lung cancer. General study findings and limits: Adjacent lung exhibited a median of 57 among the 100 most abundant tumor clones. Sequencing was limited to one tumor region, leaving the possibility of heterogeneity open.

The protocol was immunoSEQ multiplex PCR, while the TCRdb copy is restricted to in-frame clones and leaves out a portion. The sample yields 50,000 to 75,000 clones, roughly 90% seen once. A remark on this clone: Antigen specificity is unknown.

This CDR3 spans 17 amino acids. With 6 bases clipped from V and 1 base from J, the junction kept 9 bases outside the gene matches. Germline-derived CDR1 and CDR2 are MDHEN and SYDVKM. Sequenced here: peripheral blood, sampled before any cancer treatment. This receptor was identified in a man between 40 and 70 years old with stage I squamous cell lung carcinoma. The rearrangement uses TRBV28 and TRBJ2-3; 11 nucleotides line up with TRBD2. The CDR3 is CASRPLSGREGTDTQYF. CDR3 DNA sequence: TGTGCCAGCAGACCCCTTAGCGGGAGGGAGGGCACAGATACGCAGTATTTT.